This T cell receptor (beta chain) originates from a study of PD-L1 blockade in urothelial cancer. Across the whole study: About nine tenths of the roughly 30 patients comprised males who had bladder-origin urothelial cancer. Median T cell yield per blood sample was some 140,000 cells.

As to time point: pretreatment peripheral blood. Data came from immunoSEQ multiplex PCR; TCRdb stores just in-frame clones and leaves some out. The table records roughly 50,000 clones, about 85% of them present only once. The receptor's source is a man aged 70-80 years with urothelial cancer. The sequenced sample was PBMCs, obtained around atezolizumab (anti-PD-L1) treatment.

The CDR3, as DNA: TGTGCCAGCAGGGCCCAGGGAGGCTACACCTTC. It encodes CASRAQGGYTF. The rearrangement joins TRBV6-5 to TRBJ1-2; possibly TRBD1 for D (5 bases). With 6 bases removed from V and 8 bases from J, the gap between germline ends came to 10 bases. This CDR3 has 11 residues. The germline V gene has CDR1 MNHEY and CDR2 SVGAGI.